This entry concerns a single TCR beta chain. These data belong to a study of T cells after yellow fever vaccination. This CDR3 is 13 amino acids long. Per the germline V gene, CDR1 is SQVTM and CDR2 is ANQGSEA. V gave up 3 bases and J gave up 6 bases; unmatched junction bases: 3. In TCRdb, the 5' RACE reads were re-called with MiXCR into one record per CDR3 protein. The sample contains approximately 260,000 distinct CDR3 sequences, approximately 12% of which appear only once. V usage is TRBV29-1 and J usage is TRBJ2-7, with 12 bases lining up with TRBD2. The receptor was isolated from a man aged 25-40 years who received the YFV17D yellow fever vaccine. Specimen: CD4+ T cells sorted from PBMCs, collected 45 days after the yellow fever booster vaccination. CDR3 protein: CSVESSGRAEQYF. The CDR3 region has the DNA TGCAGCGTTGAGTCTAGCGGGAGGGCCGAGCAGTACTTC.